These 8 T cell receptor beta chains originate from one sample sequenced in a study of blood T cells in healthy people across ages. Through a sample-barcoded 5' primer and a J-beta primer mix, a second PCR was run for roughly 6 to 11 cycles. Via MiXCR, TCRdb re-called the 5' RACE reads, giving one row per CDR3 protein. The repertoire has roughly 730,000 distinct CDR3 sequences, roughly three fifths of them found once; the top ten carry under 30%. Sequencing was performed on blood. These receptors came from a man between 40 and 49 years old in good health.

This clonotype was seen only a few times. V usage is TRBV20-1 and J usage is TRBJ2-3; D not certain. This CDR3 spans 11 amino acids. Trimming cost V 5 bases and J 0 bases, with 3 bases left between them. Germline-derived CDR1 and CDR2 are DFQATT and SNEGSKA (reference sequence). CDR3 in DNA: TGCAGTGCTGAGAGCACAGATACGCAGTATTTT. Translated, it gives CSAESTDTQYF.

This chain links TRBV4-1 with TRBJ2-1; D ambiguous. This CDR3 region has 15 residues. V was pared by 1 base and J by 5 bases, with 12 bases between. CDR1 is MGHRA, CDR2 YSYEKL, per germline. CDR3 residues: CASSQGPRSNNEQFF. The CDR3 nucleotides are TGCGCCAGCAGCCAAGGACCCAGGAGTAACAATGAGCAGTTCTTC.

This chain links TRBV7-2 with TRBJ2-1; D is uncertain. This CDR3 spans 15 amino acids. The germline gives CDR1 SGHTA, CDR2 FQGNSA. Trimming cost V 2 bases and J 1 base, with 9 bases left between them. In DNA, the CDR3 is TGTGCCAGCAGCTTAAGCGACATGTCCTACAATGAGCAGTTCTTC. It yields the protein CASSLSDMSYNEQFF.

This rearrangement joins TRBV11-2 to TRBJ1-6; D remains ambiguous. The CDR3 spans 17 residues. Between the trimmed V and J ends, which lost 1 base and 5 bases, there was a span of 15 bases. CDR1 and CDR2 (germline): SGHAT, FQNNGV. DNA for the CDR3: TGTGCCAGCAGCTTAGTACTCGGGCTCCAAAATAATTCACCCCTCCACTTT. Amino acid sequence: CASSLVLGLQNNSPLHF.

This chain uses TRBV27 with TRBJ2-7, with D possibly matching TRBD1 (6 bases). The CDR3 has 15 amino acids. The V end was cut by 4 bases, the J end by 3 bases, with 16 bases between. In germline, CDR1 is MNHEY, CDR2 SMNVEV (reference sequence). The CDR3 sequence is CASSWNRDTLYEQYF. DNA for the CDR3: TGTGCCAGCAGTTGGAACCGGGACACTCTCTACGAGCAGTACTTC.

CDR3 sequence reads: CASSLAGTSEQYF. The CDR3 nucleotides are TGTGCCAGCAGCTTAGCTGGGACTAGCGAGCAGTACTTC. The rearrangement joins TRBV7-2 to TRBJ2-7; 8 positions agree with TRBD2. Germline values: CDR1 SGHTA, CDR2 FQGNSA. This CDR3 region has 13 residues. Unmatched junction bases numbered 1, after V lost 0 bases and J lost 6 bases.

This chain joins TRBV9 and TRBJ2-5, with D maybe TRBD1 (5 bases). From germline, CDR1 is SGDLS and CDR2 YYNGEE. The CDR3 extends over 14 amino acids. The V end lost 3 bases, the J end lost 5 bases, and 14 bases lay between the germline ends. CDR3 DNA: TGTGCCAGCAGCGAAGACCCAAAGGGGGAGACCCAGTACTTC. This gives the protein CASSEDPKGETQYF.

CDR3 in amino acids: CASSELEAPYEQYF. CDR3 DNA sequence: TGTGCCAGCAGCGAGCTTGAGGCGCCCTACGAGCAGTACTTC. The V and J genes are TRBV9 and TRBJ2-4, with unresolved D. The DNA end favors TRBJ2-7, so the J call may be wrong. The CDR3 is 14 amino acids. The germline V gene has CDR1 SGDLS and CDR2 YYNGEE.